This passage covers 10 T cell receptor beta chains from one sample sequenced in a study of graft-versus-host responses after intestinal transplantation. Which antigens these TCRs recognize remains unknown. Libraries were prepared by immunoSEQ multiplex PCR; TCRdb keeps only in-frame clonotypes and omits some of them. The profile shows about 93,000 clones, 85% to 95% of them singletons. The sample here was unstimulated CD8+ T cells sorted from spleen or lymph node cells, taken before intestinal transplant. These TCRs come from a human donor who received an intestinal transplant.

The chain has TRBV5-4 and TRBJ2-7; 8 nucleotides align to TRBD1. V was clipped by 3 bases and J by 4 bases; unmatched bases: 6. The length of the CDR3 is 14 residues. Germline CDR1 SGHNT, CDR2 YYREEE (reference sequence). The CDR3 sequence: CASSSRGLVYEQYF. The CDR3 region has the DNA TGTGCCAGCAGCTCCAGGGGGCTCGTATACGAGCAGTACTTC.

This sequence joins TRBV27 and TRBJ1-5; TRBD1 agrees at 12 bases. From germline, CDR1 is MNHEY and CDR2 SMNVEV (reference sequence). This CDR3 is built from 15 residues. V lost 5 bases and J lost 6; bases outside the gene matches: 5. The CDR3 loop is CASSPGTGGGQPQHF. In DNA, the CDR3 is TGTGCCAGCAGTCCAGGGACAGGGGGCGGTCAGCCCCAGCATTTT.

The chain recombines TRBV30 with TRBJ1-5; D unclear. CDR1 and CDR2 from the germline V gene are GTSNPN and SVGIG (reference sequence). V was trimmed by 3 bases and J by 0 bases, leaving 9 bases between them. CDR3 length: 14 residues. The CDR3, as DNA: TGTGCCTGGAGCGCAGAGGTTAGCAATCAGCCCCAGCATTTT. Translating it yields CAWSAEVSNQPQHF.

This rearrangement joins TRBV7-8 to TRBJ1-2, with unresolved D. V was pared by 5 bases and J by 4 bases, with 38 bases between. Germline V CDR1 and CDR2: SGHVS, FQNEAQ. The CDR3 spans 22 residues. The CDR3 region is CASSTYPHLEGQKTLDFYGYTF. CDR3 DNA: TGTGCCAGCAGCACCTACCCGCACCTGGAGGGCCAGAAAACCTTGGACTTCTATGGCTACACCTTC.

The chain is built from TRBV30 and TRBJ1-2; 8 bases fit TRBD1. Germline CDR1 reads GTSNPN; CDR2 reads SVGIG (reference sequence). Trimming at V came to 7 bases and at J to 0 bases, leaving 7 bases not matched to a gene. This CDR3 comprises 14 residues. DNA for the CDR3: TGTGCCTTCGGGGGACAGGCTTCTAACTATGGCTACACCTTC. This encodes CAFGGQASNYGYTF.

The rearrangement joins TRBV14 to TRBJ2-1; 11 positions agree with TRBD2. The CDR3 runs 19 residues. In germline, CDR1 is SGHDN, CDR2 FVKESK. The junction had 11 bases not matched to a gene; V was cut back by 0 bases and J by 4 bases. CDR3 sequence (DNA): TGTGCCAGCAGCCAAGATCCGCTGACTAGCGGGACCGATTACAATGAGCAGTTCTTC. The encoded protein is CASSQDPLTSGTDYNEQFF.

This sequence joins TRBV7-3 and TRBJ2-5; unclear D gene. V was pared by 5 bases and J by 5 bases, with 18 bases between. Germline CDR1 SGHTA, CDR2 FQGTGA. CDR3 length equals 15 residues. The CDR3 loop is CASSLHPDTAETQYF. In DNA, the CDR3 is TGTGCCAGCAGCCTACACCCCGACACGGCCGAGACCCAGTACTTC.

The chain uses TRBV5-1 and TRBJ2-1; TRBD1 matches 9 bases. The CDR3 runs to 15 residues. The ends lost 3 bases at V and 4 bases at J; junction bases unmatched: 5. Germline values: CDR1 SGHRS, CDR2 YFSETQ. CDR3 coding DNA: TGCGCCAGCAGCTCCGGACAGGGGATATACAATGAGCAGTTCTTC. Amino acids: CASSSGQGIYNEQFF.

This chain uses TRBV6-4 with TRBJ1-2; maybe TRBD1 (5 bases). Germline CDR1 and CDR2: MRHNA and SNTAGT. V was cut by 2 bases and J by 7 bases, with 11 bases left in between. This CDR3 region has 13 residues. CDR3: CASSDAGGSGYTF. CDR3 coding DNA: TGTGCCAGCAGTGACGCGGGGGGGTCTGGCTACACCTTC.

CDR3 sequence (DNA): TGTGCCAGCAGCTTAGAGCGGGGATGGACTGAAGCTTTCTTT. This sequence encodes CASSLERGWTEAFF. The rearrangement joins TRBV13 to TRBJ1-1; D ambiguous. CDR1 is PRHDT and CDR2 is FYEKMQ in the germline V gene (reference sequence). V lost 1 base and J lost 5, with 11 bases in between. There are 14 residues in the CDR3. The full variable domain, in which reference TRBV13 and TRBJ1-1 provide the parts outside the CDR3, is AAGVIQSPRHLIKEKRETATLKCYPIPRHDTVYWYQQGPGQDPQFLISFYEKMQSDKGSIPDRFSAQQFSDYHSELNMSSLELGDSALYFCASSLERGWTEAFFGQGTRLTVV.